One T cell receptor beta chain is described in this entry. Methods used by the authors: Estimated nucleated cell counts came from reference gene primer amplification. Generated by immunoSEQ multiplex PCR, the TCRdb table keeps only in-frame clones and is missing some. V and J calls and clone size come straight from that table; D and trimming were deduced from the DNA. In the table there are approximately 76,000 clones, around nine tenths of which are singletons. V lost 3 bases, J lost 0 bases, and 5 bases stayed unmatched. Germline CDR1 reads SGHRS; CDR2 reads YFSETQ. CDR3 size: 15 residues. The sample comes from a study of blood T cell repertoires in COVID-19. Study summary: Samples came from the United States, Italy and Spain, spanning acute and convalescent COVID-19. Sample material is recorded as cDNA or gDNA derived from T cells, B-cell-depleted T cells, or PBMCs.

The clonotype comes from a woman aged 55-70 years with acute or convalescent COVID-19. V gene TRBV5-1 combines with J gene TRBJ2-5; 7 bases line up with TRBD2. Sequencing used peripheral blood. CDR3 in amino acids: CASSSGLADQETQYF. The CDR3 nucleotides are TGCGCCAGCAGCTCCGGGCTAGCGGACCAAGAGACCCAGTACTTC.